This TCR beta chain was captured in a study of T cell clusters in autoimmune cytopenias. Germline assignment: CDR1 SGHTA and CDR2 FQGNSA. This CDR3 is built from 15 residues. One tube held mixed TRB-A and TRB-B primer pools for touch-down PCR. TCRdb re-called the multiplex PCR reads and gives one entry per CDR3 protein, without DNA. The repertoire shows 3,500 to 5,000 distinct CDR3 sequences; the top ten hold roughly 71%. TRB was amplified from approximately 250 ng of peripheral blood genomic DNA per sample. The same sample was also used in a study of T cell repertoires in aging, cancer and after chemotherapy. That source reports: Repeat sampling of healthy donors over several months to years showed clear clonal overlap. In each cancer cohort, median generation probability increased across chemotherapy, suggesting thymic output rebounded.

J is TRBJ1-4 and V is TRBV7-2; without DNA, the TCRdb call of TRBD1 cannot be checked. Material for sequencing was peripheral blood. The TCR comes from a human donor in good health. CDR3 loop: CASSSRRGPAEKLFF.